The 31 T cell receptor beta chains below were found in one sample sequenced in a study of cytomegalovirus exposure and HLA in healthy donors. A multiplex PCR was run with 60 Vbeta primers and 13 Jbeta primers. Produced via immunoSEQ multiplex PCR; TCRdb's table is partial and in-frame only. The sample shows some 190,000 clones, about 85% of them seen only once. Sample: PBMCs. These receptors originate from a boy between 2 and 10 years old in good health and CMV-seronegative.

The V and J genes are TRBV6-4 and TRBJ1-1; the D is unclear. Germline lookup yields CDR1 MRHNA and CDR2 SNTAGT. V gave up 4 bases and J gave up 6 bases, with 15 bases separating them. This CDR3 spans 14 amino acids. The CDR3: CASSVGVKGAEAFF. The CDR3 DNA is TGTGCCAGCAGTGTCGGGGTTAAGGGCGCTGAAGCTTTCTTT.

This sequence joins TRBV7-8 and TRBJ2-1; D not resolved. CDR1 and CDR2 (germline): SGHVS, FQNEAQ. The V gene lost 3 bases and the J gene lost 4 bases, with 7 bases spanning the gap. The CDR3 spans 13 residues. Here the CDR3 reads CASSLQAYNEQFF. The CDR3 DNA sequence: TGTGCCAGCAGCTTGCAGGCGTACAATGAGCAGTTCTTC.

The chain links TRBV30 to TRBJ2-7; 7 bases agree with TRBD1. Germline V CDR1 and CDR2: GTSNPN, SVGIG (reference sequence). The CDR3 consists of 12 residues. The V and J ends lost 1 base and 5 bases, in that order; junction bases with no gene match: 2. The CDR3 here is CAWSGQGDEQYF. CDR3 DNA: TGTGCCTGGAGTGGACAGGGAGACGAGCAGTACTTC.

The chain combines TRBV30 with TRBJ2-2; weak D call: TRBD2 (5 bases). The CDR3 is made up of 13 amino acids. Per germline, CDR1 GTSNPN and CDR2 SVGIG (reference sequence). Trimming left V 4 bases short and J 4 bases short, with 10 bases between. The CDR3 coding sequence is TGTGCCTGGAATCGGGGAAGCACCGGGGAGCTGTTTTTT. Translated: CAWNRGSTGELFF.

The chain joins TRBV7-6 to TRBJ2-1; 8 positions agree with TRBD1. Germline lookup yields CDR1 SGHVS and CDR2 FNYEAQ. The length of the CDR3 is 14 residues. J lost 3 bases, V lost 5 bases, and 3 bases had no gene match. The CDR3 sequence is CASSATGVYNEQFF. CDR3 bases: TGTGCCAGCAGCGCGACAGGGGTCTACAATGAGCAGTTCTTC.

This chain links TRBV18 with TRBJ2-2, with a weak D call TRBD1 (5 bases). The germline V gene encodes CDR1 KGHSH and CDR2 LQKENI. The CDR3 sequence is 16 residues long. The ends were cut back, 2 bases at V and 2 bases at J, with 12 bases in the middle. CDR3 in amino acids: CASSPTGGQNTGELFF. CDR3 DNA: TGTGCCAGCTCACCAACCGGCGGACAAAACACCGGGGAGCTGTTTTTT.

The V gene is TRBV28, the J gene TRBJ2-1, with a tentative D call TRBD2 (6 bases). Germline CDR1 and CDR2: MDHEN and SYDVKM. This CDR3 is built from 14 residues. Deletions cut 5 bases from V and 3 bases from J, with 11 bases between. CDR3 loop: CASSLGTVYNEQFF. CDR3 DNA: TGTGCCAGCAGTCTGGGGACTGTCTACAATGAGCAGTTCTTC.

V usage is TRBV6-5 and J usage is TRBJ2-1; maybe TRBD1 (5 bases). The CDR3 is made up of 13 amino acids. Germline CDR1 is MNHEY and CDR2 is SVGAGI. V was pared by 5 bases and J by 5 bases, with 10 bases between. The DNA for the CDR3 is TGTGCCAGCAGTGAAGGGGAACACAATGAGCAGTTCTTC. Encoded protein: CASSEGEHNEQFF.

This clone was seen just once. The chain couples TRBV11-1 to TRBJ2-1; 11 bases match TRBD2. Germline CDR1 and CDR2: SGHAT and FQDESV (reference sequence). This CDR3 region has 18 residues. Trimming removed 5 bases from V and 4 bases from J; junction bases left unmatched: 13. The CDR3 reads CASSTRTATSGIYNEQFF. The CDR3 DNA reads as TGTGCCAGCAGCACCCGCACCGCGACTAGCGGGATTTACAATGAGCAGTTCTTC. The full variable domain, its missing parts supplied by reference TRBV11-1 and TRBJ2-1, is EAEVAQSPRYKITEKSQAVAFWCDPISGHATLYWYRQILGQGPELLVQFQDESVVDDSQLPKDRFSAERLKGVDSTLKIQPAELGDSAMYLCASSTRTATSGIYNEQFFGPGTRLTVL.

The V and J genes are TRBV4-1 and TRBJ2-1; D uncertain. Trimming took 1 base from V and 0 from J, leaving 10 bases between them. The CDR3 spans 16 residues. From germline, CDR1 is MGHRA and CDR2 YSYEKL. CDR3 nucleotide sequence: TGCGCCAGCAGCCAAGCTGAGGCGGTCTCCTACAATGAGCAGTTCTTC. Residues: CASSQAEAVSYNEQFF.

In the case of this clone: Germline and junction disagree at one end, which may indicate a read error. Other DNA variants within this sample encode the same CDR3. The CDR3 protein is CASSDSLTGEQYF. DNA of the CDR3: TGCGCCAGCTCGGACAGCCTTACGGGGGAGCAGTACTTC. This chain joins TRBV28 and TRBJ2-7; possibly TRBD1 for D (6 bases). The germline V gene has CDR1 MDHEN and CDR2 SYDVKM. CDR3 length: 13 amino acids.

In DNA, the CDR3 is TGTGCCACCAGCACCCTCCCCGTGGGAGTTGGGAATGAGCAGTTCTTC. It codes for CATSTLPVGVGNEQFF. The chain uses TRBV15 and TRBJ2-1; D is possibly TRBD2 (5 bases). CDR1 is LNHNV, CDR2 YYDKDF, per germline (reference sequence). This CDR3 contains 16 residues. Trimming removed 4 bases from V and 7 bases from J, with 20 bases in between.

The chain recombines TRBV27 with TRBJ1-1; no clear D gene. V lost 3 bases and J 7 bases, leaving 12 bases between the germline ends. The CDR3 has 13 residues. CDR1 MNHEY and CDR2 SMNVEV come from the germline V gene (reference sequence). CDR3 nucleotides: TGTGCCAGCAGTTTTACACGCGGATATGAAGCTTTCTTT. It is translated as CASSFTRGYEAFF.

The rearrangement uses TRBV7-3 and TRBJ2-1; TRBD2 matches 13 bases. Unmatched junction bases numbered 9, after V lost 5 bases and J lost 8 bases. The CDR3 length is 16 residues. Per germline, CDR1 SGHTA and CDR2 FQGTGA. For the CDR3, the DNA is TGTGCCAGCAGCCCAAGGAAAGGGACTAGCGGGGATGAGCAGTTCTTC. Protein product: CASSPRKGTSGDEQFF.

The V call is TRBV7-9, the J call TRBJ1-5; a weak D match, TRBD1 (6 bases). This CDR3 has 15 residues. Trimming removed 5 bases at V and 4 bases at J, with 15 bases between. Germline-derived CDR1 and CDR2 are SEHNR and FQNEAQ (reference sequence). The CDR3 DNA is TGTGCCAGCAGCCCGGACCCAGGGGATAATCAGCCCCAGCATTTT. It is translated as CASSPDPGDNQPQHF. Using reference TRBV7-9 and TRBJ1-5 for the parts outside the CDR3, the full variable domain is DTGVSQNPRHKITKRGQNVTFRCDPISEHNRLYWYRQTLGQGPEFLTYFQNEAQLEKSRLLSDRFSAERPKGSFSTLEIQRTEQGDSAMYLCASSPDPGDNQPQHFGDGTRLSIL.

V gene TRBV2 combines with J gene TRBJ1-2; 8 nucleotides agree with TRBD1. Trimming cost V 6 bases and J 7 bases; bases outside gene matches: 10. This CDR3 region has 14 residues. Germline V CDR1 and CDR2: SNHLY, FYNNEI. The CDR3 DNA follows: TGTGCCAGCAGACCGGGACAGGAGGTGGCTGGCTACACCTTC. This codes for CASRPGQEVAGYTF. Together with reference TRBV2 and TRBJ1-2, the CDR3 gives the full variable domain: EPEVTQTPSHQVTQMGQEVILRCVPISNHLYFYWYRQILGQKVEFLVSFYNNEISEKSEIFDDQFSVERPDGSNFTLKIRSTKLEDSAMYFCASRPGQEVAGYTFGSGTRLTVV.

This clone was counted a few times. V and J are TRBV7-9 and TRBJ2-2; 11 bases map to TRBD2. CDR1 and CDR2 from the germline V gene are SEHNR and FQNEAQ (reference sequence). CDR3 size: 17 residues. The V segment lost 8 bases and the J segment 7 bases; nucleotides outside the gene matches: 15. The CDR3 region is CASLKTLAGGKDGELFF. The CDR3 DNA reads as TGTGCCAGCCTCAAGACCCTAGCGGGAGGAAAAGACGGGGAGCTGTTTTTT.

CDR3 protein: CASGRDNQPQHF. The CDR3 DNA is TGTGCCAGCGGACGGGACAATCAGCCCCAGCATTTT. The V and J genes are TRBV6-6 and TRBJ1-5; D uncertain. The CDR3 length is 12 residues. V was trimmed by 8 bases and J by 3 bases, leaving 8 bases between them. CDR1 is MNHNY and CDR2 is SVGAGI in the germline V gene (reference sequence).

The V and J genes are TRBV7-8 and TRBJ2-3; 11 bases agree with TRBD2. This CDR3 region has 17 residues. The ends lost 2 bases at V and 2 bases at J; junction bases unmatched: 6. From germline, CDR1 is SGHVS and CDR2 FQNEAQ. The chain's CDR3 is CASSLKGLAVPTDTQYF. The CDR3 DNA reads TGTGCCAGCAGCTTAAAGGGACTAGCGGTGCCCACAGATACGCAGTATTTT.

The J gene is TRBJ1-3, the V gene TRBV6-5; D unresolved. V was cut by 11 bases and J by 3 bases, with 8 bases left in between. The CDR3 is 11 residues long. Germline-derived CDR1 and CDR2 are MNHEY and SVGAGI. The CDR3 coding sequence is TGTGCCGTCCAGGATGGAAACACCATATATTTT. Its protein is CAVQDGNTIYF.

V usage is TRBV23-1 and J usage is TRBJ1-5; unclear D gene. TRBV23-1 is known as an ORF, though its function is uncertain. V shed 5 bases and J shed 7 bases, with 18 bases lying between them. The CDR3 consists of 15 residues. The CDR3 protein is CASSNPFEGRQPQHF. CDR3 nucleotide sequence: TGCGCCAGCAGTAATCCGTTCGAGGGCAGACAGCCCCAGCATTTT.

J is TRBJ2-1 and V is TRBV5-1, with 11 bases aligning to TRBD2. Germline V lookup: CDR1 SGHRS, CDR2 YFSETQ. There are 17 residues in the CDR3. The V and J ends lost 2 bases and 1 base, in that order; junction bases with no gene match: 5. CDR3 nucleotide sequence: TGCGCCAGCAGCTTACAACTAGCGGGAGTATCCTACAATGAGCAGTTCTTC. Protein: CASSLQLAGVSYNEQFF.

For this clone: The junction departs from germline at one end; a sequencing error may be responsible. This chain's CDR3 is CASSLAAGESTDAQYF. The CDR3 DNA is TGTGCCAGCAGCTTAGCGGCGGGGGAGAGCACAGATGCGCAGTATTTT. This chain connects TRBV5-4 to TRBJ2-3; 7 nucleotides align to TRBD2. Germline CDR1 reads SGHNT; CDR2 reads YYREEE (reference sequence). This CDR3 is built from 16 residues.

The chain links TRBV28 to TRBJ1-2; D perhaps matches TRBD1 (5 bases). In germline, CDR1 is MDHEN, CDR2 SYDVKM. The CDR3 totals 14 residues. The V end was cut by 2 bases, the J end by 2 bases, with 9 bases between. CDR3 bases: TGTGCCAGCAGTTTAGGCGCAGGGAACTATGGCTACACCTTC. Translated, it gives CASSLGAGNYGYTF.

V gene TRBV6-1 combines with J gene TRBJ2-1; TRBD1 is a possible D gene (5 bases). V was trimmed by 2 bases and J by 2 bases, leaving 13 bases between them. The CDR3 is 16 residues long. The V gene's germline CDR1 is MNHNS and CDR2 SASEGT. The CDR3 DNA is TGTGCCAGCAGTGAAATTGTGGGGCCAGCCTACAATGAGCAGTTCTTC. It is translated as CASSEIVGPAYNEQFF.

This clone is a singleton in its sample. The V and J genes are TRBV28 and TRBJ2-1, with TRBD2 matching 9 bases. The CDR3 has 15 amino acids. Germline V lookup: CDR1 MDHEN, CDR2 SYDVKM. V lost 2 bases and J lost 8; bases outside the gene matches: 7. This CDR3 is CASSLAGGPFDEQFF. The CDR3 DNA is TGTGCCAGCAGTTTAGCGGGAGGGCCATTCGATGAGCAGTTCTTC.

The chain couples TRBV19 to TRBJ1-6; D gene ambiguous. The ends were cut back, 5 bases at V and 7 bases at J, with 15 bases in the middle. CDR1 LNHDA and CDR2 SQIVND come from the germline V gene (reference sequence). The CDR3 totals 15 residues. The DNA of the CDR3 is TGTGCCAGTAGTTCCCGGGGAGAAGGAAATTCACCCCTCCACTTT. Protein: CASSSRGEGNSPLHF.

The sample holds one count of this clone. This chain connects TRBV7-9 to TRBJ2-7; D uncertain. V gave up 2 bases and J gave up 6 bases, with 14 bases separating them. The CDR3 totals 14 residues. The germline gives CDR1 SEHNR, CDR2 FQNEAQ (reference sequence). For the CDR3, the DNA is TGTGCCAGCAGCTTAATGTCGCTTCAGTCCGAGCAGTACTTC. Translated, it gives CASSLMSLQSEQYF.

The chain uses TRBV5-4 and TRBJ1-1; a possible D gene is TRBD1 (6 bases). The CDR3 is 15 residues long. Between the trimmed V and J ends, which lost 0 bases and 3 bases, there was a span of 12 bases. From germline, CDR1 is SGHNT and CDR2 YYREEE (reference sequence). The CDR3 nucleotides read TGTGCCAGCAGCTTGGGAGGGAAGGGGGACACTGAAGCTTTCTTT. Encoded protein: CASSLGGKGDTEAFF. The full variable domain, its missing parts supplied by reference TRBV5-4 and TRBJ1-1, is ETGVTQSPTHLIKTRGQQVTLRCSSQSGHNTVSWYQQALGQGPQFIFQYYREEENGRGNFPPRFSGLQFPNYSSELNVNALELDDSALYLCASSLGGKGDTEAFFGQGTRLTVV.

This clone was seen only once. This sequence joins TRBV30 and TRBJ1-4, with 8 bases that match TRBD1. The CDR3 sequence is 16 residues long. The V and J ends lost 2 bases and 5 bases, in that order; junction bases with no gene match: 10. CDR1 and CDR2 from the germline V gene are GTSNPN and SVGIG (reference sequence). The CDR3 sequence is CAWSRARDRSNEKLFF. The DNA of the CDR3 is TGTGCCTGGAGTCGTGCCCGGGACAGGTCGAATGAAAAACTGTTTTTT.

This chain joins TRBV9 and TRBJ2-3; tentatively, D is TRBD1 (5 bases). CDR1 is SGDLS and CDR2 is YYNGEE in the germline V gene. This CDR3 region has 16 residues. The V end was cut by 0 bases, the J end by 3 bases, with 14 bases between. CDR3 protein: CASSVESGHSTDTQYF. The CDR3 bases are TGTGCCAGCAGCGTAGAGTCAGGGCACAGTACAGATACGCAGTATTTT.